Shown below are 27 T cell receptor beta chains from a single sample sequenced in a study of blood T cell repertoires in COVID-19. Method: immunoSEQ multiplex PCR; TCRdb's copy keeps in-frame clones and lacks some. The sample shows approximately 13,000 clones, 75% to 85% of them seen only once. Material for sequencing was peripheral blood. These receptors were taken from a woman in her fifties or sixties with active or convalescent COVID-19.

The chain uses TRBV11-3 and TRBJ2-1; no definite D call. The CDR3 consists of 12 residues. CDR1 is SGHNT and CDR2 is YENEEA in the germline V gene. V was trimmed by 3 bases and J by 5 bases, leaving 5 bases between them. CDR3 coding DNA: TGTGCCAGCAGCTTTTCAAACAATGAGCAGTTCTTC. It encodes CASSFSNNEQFF.

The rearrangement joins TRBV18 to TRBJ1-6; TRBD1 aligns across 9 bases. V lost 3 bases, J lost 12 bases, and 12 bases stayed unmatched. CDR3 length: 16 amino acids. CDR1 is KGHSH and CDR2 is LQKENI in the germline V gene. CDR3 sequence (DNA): TGTGCCAGCTCACCTGGGACCGGGACAGGGTTTATACCCCTCCACTTT. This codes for CASSPGTGTGFIPLHF.

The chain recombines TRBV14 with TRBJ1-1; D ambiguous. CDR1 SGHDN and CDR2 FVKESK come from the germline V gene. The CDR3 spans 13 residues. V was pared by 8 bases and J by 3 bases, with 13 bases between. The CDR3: CASSPGQHTEAFF. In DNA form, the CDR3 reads TGTGCCAGCTCCCCTGGGCAGCACACTGAAGCTTTCTTT.

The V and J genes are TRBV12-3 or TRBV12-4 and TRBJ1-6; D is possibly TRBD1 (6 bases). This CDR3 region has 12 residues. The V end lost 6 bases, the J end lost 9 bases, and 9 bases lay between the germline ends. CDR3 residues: CASSQGFSPLHF. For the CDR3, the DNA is TGTGCCAGCAGCCAGGGGTTTTCACCCCTCCACTTT.

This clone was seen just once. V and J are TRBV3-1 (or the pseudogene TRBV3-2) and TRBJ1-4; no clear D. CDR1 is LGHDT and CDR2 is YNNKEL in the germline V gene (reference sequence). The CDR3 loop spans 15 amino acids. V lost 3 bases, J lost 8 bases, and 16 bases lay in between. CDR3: CASSHSGVGEEKLFF. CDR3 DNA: TGTGCCAGCAGCCACTCCGGGGTGGGTGAAGAAAAACTGTTTTTT.

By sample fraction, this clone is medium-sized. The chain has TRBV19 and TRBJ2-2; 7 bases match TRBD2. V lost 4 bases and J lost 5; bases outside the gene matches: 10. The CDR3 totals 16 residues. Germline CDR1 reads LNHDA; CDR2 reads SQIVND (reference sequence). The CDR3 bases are TGTGCCAGTAGTACAAGACGGCAGGGAGGGACCGGGGAGCTGTTTTTT. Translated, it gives CASSTRRQGGTGELFF.

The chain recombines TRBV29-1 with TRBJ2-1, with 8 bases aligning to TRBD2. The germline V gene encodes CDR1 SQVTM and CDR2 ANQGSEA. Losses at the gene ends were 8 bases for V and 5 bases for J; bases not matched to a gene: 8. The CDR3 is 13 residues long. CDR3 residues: CSLWAGGNNEQFF. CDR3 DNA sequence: TGCAGCCTCTGGGCGGGAGGAAACAATGAGCAGTTCTTC.

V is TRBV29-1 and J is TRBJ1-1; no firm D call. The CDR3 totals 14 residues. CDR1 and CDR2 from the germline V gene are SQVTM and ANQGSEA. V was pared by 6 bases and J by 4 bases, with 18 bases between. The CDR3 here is CSVRQEADSTEAFF. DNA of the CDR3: TGCAGCGTGCGCCAGGAGGCCGATAGCACTGAAGCTTTCTTT.

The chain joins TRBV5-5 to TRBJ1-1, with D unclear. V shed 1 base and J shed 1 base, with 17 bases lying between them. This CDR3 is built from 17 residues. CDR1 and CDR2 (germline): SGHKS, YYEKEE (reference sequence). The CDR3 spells CASSLMGLVVQNTEAFF. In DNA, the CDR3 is TGTGCCAGCAGCTTGATGGGCTTAGTTGTCCAGAACACTGAAGCTTTCTTT.

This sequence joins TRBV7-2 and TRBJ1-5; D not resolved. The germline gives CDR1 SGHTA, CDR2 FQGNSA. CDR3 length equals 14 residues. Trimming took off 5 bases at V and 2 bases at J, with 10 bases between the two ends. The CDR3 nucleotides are TGTGCCAGCAGCCCATGGGAGGGCAATCAGCCCCAGCATTTT. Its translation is CASSPWEGNQPQHF.

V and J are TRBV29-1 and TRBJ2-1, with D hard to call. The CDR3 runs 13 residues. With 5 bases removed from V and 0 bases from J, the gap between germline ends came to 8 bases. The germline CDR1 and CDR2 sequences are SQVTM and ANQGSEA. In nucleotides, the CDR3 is TGCAGCGTTTGTTCCCTCTCCTACAATGAGCAGTTCTTC. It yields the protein CSVCSLSYNEQFF.

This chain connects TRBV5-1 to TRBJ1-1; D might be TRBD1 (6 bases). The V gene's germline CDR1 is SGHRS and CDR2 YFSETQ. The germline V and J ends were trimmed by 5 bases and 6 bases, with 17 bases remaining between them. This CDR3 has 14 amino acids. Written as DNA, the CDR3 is TGCGCCAGCAGATCCTACACAAGACAGGCTGAAGCTTTCTTT. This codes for CASRSYTRQAEAFF.

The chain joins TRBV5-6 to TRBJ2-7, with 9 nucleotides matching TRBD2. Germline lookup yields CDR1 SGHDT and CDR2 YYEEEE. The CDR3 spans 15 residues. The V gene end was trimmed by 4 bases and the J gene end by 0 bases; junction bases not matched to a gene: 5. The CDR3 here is CASSDSGRFSYEQYF. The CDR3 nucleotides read TGTGCCAGCAGCGATAGCGGGAGATTCTCCTACGAGCAGTACTTC. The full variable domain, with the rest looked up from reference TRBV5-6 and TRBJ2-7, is DAGVTQSPTHLIKTRGQQVTLRCSPKSGHDTVSWYQQALGQGPQFIFQYYEEEERQRGNFPDRFSGHQFPNYSSELNVNALLLGDSALYLCASSDSGRFSYEQYFGPGTRLTVT.

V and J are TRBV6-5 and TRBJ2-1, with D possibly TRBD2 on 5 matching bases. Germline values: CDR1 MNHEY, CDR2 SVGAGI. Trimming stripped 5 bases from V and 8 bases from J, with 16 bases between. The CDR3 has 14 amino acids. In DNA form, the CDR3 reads TGTGCCAGCAGTCCCGGGGTGGGTCTGGATGAGCAGTTCTTC. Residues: CASSPGVGLDEQFF.

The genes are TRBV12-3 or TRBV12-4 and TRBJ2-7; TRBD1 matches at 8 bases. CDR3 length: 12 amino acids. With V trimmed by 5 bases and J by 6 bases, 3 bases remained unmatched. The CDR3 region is CASSQTGVEQYF. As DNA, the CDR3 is TGTGCCAGCAGTCAGACAGGGGTCGAGCAGTACTTC.

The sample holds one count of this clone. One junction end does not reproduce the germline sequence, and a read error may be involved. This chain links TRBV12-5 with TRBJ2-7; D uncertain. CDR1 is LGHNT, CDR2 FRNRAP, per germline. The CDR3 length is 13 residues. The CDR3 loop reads CASGLVLSYGQYF. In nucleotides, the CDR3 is TGTGCTAGTGGTTTGGTACTTAGCTACGGGCAGTACTTC.

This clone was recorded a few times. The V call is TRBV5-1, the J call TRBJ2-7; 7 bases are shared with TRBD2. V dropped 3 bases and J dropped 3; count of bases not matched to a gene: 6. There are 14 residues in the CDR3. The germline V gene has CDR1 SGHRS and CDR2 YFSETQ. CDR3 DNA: TGCGCCAGCAGCTCCCGGGACTACTACTACGAGCAGTACTTC. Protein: CASSSRDYYYEQYF.

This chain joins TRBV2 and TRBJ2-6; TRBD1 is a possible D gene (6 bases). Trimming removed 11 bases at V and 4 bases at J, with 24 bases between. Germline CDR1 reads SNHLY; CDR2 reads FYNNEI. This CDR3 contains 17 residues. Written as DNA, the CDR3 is TGTGCCGTCCTAAGGAGAAGGGGGAACAGGGGGGCCAACGTCCTGACTTTC. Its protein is CAVLRRRGNRGANVLTF.

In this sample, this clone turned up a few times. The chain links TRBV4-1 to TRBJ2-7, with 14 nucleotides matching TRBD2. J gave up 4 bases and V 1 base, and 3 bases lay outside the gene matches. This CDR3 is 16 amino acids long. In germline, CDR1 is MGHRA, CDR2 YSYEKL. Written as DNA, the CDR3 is TGCGCCAGCAGCCAAGGGACTAGCGGGAGGAGGTACGAGCAGTACTTC. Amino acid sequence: CASSQGTSGRRYEQYF.

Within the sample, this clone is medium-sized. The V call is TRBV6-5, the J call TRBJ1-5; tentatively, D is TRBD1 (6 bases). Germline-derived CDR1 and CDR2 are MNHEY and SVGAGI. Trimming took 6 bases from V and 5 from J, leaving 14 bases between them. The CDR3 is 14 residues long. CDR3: CASSEDRIYQPQHF. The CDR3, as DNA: TGTGCCAGCAGCGAGGACAGAATATATCAGCCCCAGCATTTT.

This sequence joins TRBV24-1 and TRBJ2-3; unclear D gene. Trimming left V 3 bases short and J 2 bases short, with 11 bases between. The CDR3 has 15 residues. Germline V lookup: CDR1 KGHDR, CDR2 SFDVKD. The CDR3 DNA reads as TGTGCCACCAGTGATCCTCAACACGACACAGATACGCAGTATTTT. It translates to CATSDPQHDTDTQYF.

CDR3 amino acids: CAIRSGTESNQPQHF. The CDR3 DNA is TGTGCCATCAGGAGCGGTACAGAAAGCAATCAGCCCCAGCATTTT. The chain employs TRBV10-3 and TRBJ1-5; D is ambiguous. The ends were cut back, 6 bases at V and 1 base at J, with 13 bases in the middle. The CDR3 spans 15 residues. Germline loops: CDR1 ENHRY, CDR2 SYGVKD.

CDR3: CASSLGTWASGLSGANVLTF. The DNA of the CDR3 is TGTGCCAGCAGCTTAGGCACGTGGGCTAGCGGTCTCTCTGGGGCCAACGTCCTGACTTTC. The V and J genes are TRBV11-3 and TRBJ2-6, with 7 positions matching TRBD2. CDR3 length: 20 residues. The J segment lost 0 bases and the V segment lost 1 base, leaving 12 bases of the junction unmatched. The germline CDR1 and CDR2 sequences are SGHNT and YENEEA.

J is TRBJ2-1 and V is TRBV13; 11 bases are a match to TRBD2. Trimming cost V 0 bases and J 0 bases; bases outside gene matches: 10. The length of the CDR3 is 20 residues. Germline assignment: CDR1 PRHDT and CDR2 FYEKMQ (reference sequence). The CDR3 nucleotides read TGTGCCAGCAGCTTAGGCCCGGGTCTAGCGGGAGGAGTCTCCTACAATGAGCAGTTCTTC. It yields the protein CASSLGPGLAGGVSYNEQFF.

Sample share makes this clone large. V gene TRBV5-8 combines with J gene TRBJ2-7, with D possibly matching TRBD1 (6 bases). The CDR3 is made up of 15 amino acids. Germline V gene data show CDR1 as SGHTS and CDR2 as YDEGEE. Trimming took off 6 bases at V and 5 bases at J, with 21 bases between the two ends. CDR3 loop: CASTRSAGGQNEQYF. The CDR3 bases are TGTGCCAGCACCCGGTCGGCTGGGGGCCAGAACGAGCAGTACTTC. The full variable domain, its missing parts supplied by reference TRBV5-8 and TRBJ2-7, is EAGVTQSPTHLIKTRGQQATLRCSPISGHTSVYWYQQALGLGLQFLLWYDEGEERNRGNFPPRFSGRQFPNYSSELNVNALELEDSALYLCASTRSAGGQNEQYFGPGTRLTVT.

The CDR3 loop is CASSPTGRGYTF. CDR3 nucleotide sequence: TGTGCCAGCAGTCCTACAGGGAGAGGCTACACCTTC. V gene TRBV28 combines with J gene TRBJ1-2, with a possible D match to TRBD1 (6 bases). In germline, CDR1 is MDHEN, CDR2 SYDVKM. Trimming removed 5 bases from V and 8 bases from J, with 12 bases in between. The CDR3 extends over 12 amino acids.

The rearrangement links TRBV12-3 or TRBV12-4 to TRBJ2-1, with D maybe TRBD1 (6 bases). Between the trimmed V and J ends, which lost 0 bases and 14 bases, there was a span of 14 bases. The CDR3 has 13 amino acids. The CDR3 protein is CASSLAMGAWEFF. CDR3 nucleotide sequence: TGTGCCAGCAGTTTAGCGATGGGGGCTTGGGAGTTCTTC.